Presented here are 13 T cell receptor beta chains from one specimen sequenced in a study of CD8 T cells in Susac syndrome. Random hexamers were used to reverse transcribe an amount of 0.5 to 1 ug RNA. Via MiXCR, TCRdb re-called the immunoSEQ multiplex PCR reads, giving one row per CDR3 protein. The sample gives about 120,000 distinct CDR3 sequences, nearly 95% of which show up once; roughly 0.14% is in the top ten. The specimen sequenced was CD4+ T cells from PBMCs. The origin of the receptors is a human donor in good health.

This chain links TRBV5-1 with TRBJ1-5, with 8 bases aligning to TRBD1. Germline CDR1 is SGHRS and CDR2 is YFSETQ. The CDR3 has 15 residues. Trimming removed 3 bases from V and 7 bases from J; junction bases left unmatched: 9. CDR3 protein: CASSSLPGQEQPQHF. As DNA, the CDR3 is TGCGCCAGCAGCTCTCTCCCGGGACAGGAGCAGCCCCAGCATTTT.

The chain joins TRBV28 to TRBJ1-1; D is possibly TRBD1 (6 bases). Trimming left V 8 bases short and J 2 bases short, with 15 bases between. This CDR3 is built from 14 residues. Per germline, CDR1 MDHEN and CDR2 SYDVKM. For the CDR3, the DNA is TGTGCCAGCGTGATCAGCAGGGGAAACACTGAAGCTTTCTTT. Amino acid sequence: CASVISRGNTEAFF.

This rearrangement joins TRBV15 to TRBJ2-7, with D tentatively TRBD1 (5 bases). Trimming shortened V by 1 base and J by 0 bases, and 7 bases separated the two germline ends. The germline V gene encodes CDR1 LNHNV and CDR2 YYDKDF (reference sequence). This CDR3 contains 14 residues. This CDR3 reads CATSRVDTSYEQYF. CDR3 nucleotide sequence: TGTGCCACCAGCAGAGTGGACACCTCCTACGAGCAGTACTTC.

V is TRBV19 and J is TRBJ2-4; TRBD2 matches 8 bases. This CDR3 region has 15 residues. Germline lookup yields CDR1 LNHDA and CDR2 SQIVND (reference sequence). Trimming cost V 4 bases and J 9 bases; bases outside gene matches: 11. CDR3 sequence: CASSTPGLGISIQYF. CDR3 nucleotide sequence: TGTGCCAGTAGTACTCCGGGACTAGGGATAAGCATTCAGTACTTC.

The chain combines TRBV3-1 with TRBJ1-1; the D is unclear. Looked up from germline, CDR1 is LGHDT and CDR2 is YNNKEL (reference sequence). CDR3 length: 14 amino acids. V lost 6 bases and J lost 1, with 12 bases in between. CDR3 sequence: CASSFYEANTEAFF. CDR3 coding DNA: TGTGCCAGCAGTTTTTACGAGGCGAACACTGAAGCTTTCTTT. The variable domain in full, with the rest retrieved from reference TRBV3-1 and TRBJ1-1, is DTAVSQTPKYLVTQMGNDKSIKCEQNLGHDTMYWYKQDSKKFLKIMFSYNNKELIINETVPNRFSPKSPDKAHLNLHINSLELGDSAVYFCASSFYEANTEAFFGQGTRLTVV.

This clonotype was seen a few times. V is TRBV6-1 and J is TRBJ2-7, with D maybe TRBD1 (6 bases). CDR1 and CDR2 from the germline V gene are MNHNS and SASEGT. V shed 6 bases and J shed 1 base, with 16 bases lying between them. This CDR3 comprises 15 residues. CDR3 DNA sequence: TGTGCCAGCAGCACCTCCCCACAGGGATCCTACGAGCAGTACTTC. Its protein product is CASSTSPQGSYEQYF.

This clonotype was found once. This sequence joins TRBV7-9 and TRBJ1-5; TRBD1 might be the D (5 bases). CDR3 size: 12 residues. Germline CDR1 and CDR2: SEHNR and FQNEAQ (reference sequence). V lost 8 bases to trimming and J lost 2 bases, with 7 bases between them. For the CDR3, the DNA is TGTGCCAGCGGGGCCCGCAATCAGCCCCAGCATTTT. Its protein is CASGARNQPQHF.

V usage is TRBV19 and J usage is TRBJ2-1; TRBD2 aligns across 7 bases. V was clipped by 7 bases and J by 3 bases; unmatched bases: 18. Per the germline V gene, CDR1 is LNHDA and CDR2 is SQIVND (reference sequence). This CDR3 has 18 amino acids. CDR3: CASTLASAGLGNYNEQFF. Here the CDR3 DNA reads TGTGCCAGTACACTAGCGTCGGCGGGACTGGGGAACTACAATGAGCAGTTCTTC.

CDR3 coding DNA: TGCGCCAGCAGCCGGTGGGGACTAGCGATTAATGAGCAGTTCTTC. This encodes CASSRWGLAINEQFF. V and J are TRBV4-1 and TRBJ2-1; 10 nucleotides align to TRBD2. Trimming cost V 4 bases and J 7 bases; bases outside gene matches: 7. Germline V gene lookup returns CDR1 MGHRA and CDR2 YSYEKL. The CDR3 spans 15 residues.

This sequence joins TRBV6-6 and TRBJ1-5, with TRBD1 matching over 8 bases. Looked up from germline, CDR1 is MNHNY and CDR2 is SVGAGI (reference sequence). V was clipped by 4 bases and J by 4 bases; unmatched bases: 9. The CDR3 loop spans 16 amino acids. The CDR3 DNA sequence: TGTGCCAGCAGTTCGACGACCGGGACAGGAAATCAGCCCCAGCATTTT. This translates into CASSSTTGTGNQPQHF.

The chain carries TRBV2 and TRBJ2-7; 8 positions agree with TRBD1. CDR1 and CDR2 (germline): SNHLY, FYNNEI. This CDR3 has 15 amino acids. Losses at the gene ends were 4 bases for V and 2 bases for J; bases not matched to a gene: 7. The CDR3 loop is CASSAGQGVPYEQYF. The CDR3 region has the DNA TGTGCCAGCAGTGCCGGACAGGGTGTTCCCTACGAGCAGTACTTC.

The chain uses TRBV29-1 and TRBJ2-5; TRBD2 aligns across 9 bases. This CDR3 has 15 amino acids. The J segment lost 1 base and the V segment lost 5 bases, leaving 8 bases of the junction unmatched. CDR1 is SQVTM and CDR2 is ANQGSEA in the germline V gene. CDR3 nucleotides: TGCAGCGTTTTCCCGGGACTAGCTTCCCAAGAGACCCAGTACTTC. Translating it yields CSVFPGLASQETQYF.

This chain connects TRBV4-3 to TRBJ2-7; 8 positions agree with TRBD1. The CDR3 is 16 residues long. V lost 0 bases, J lost 5 bases, and 9 bases stayed unmatched. Germline lookup yields CDR1 LGHNA and CDR2 YSLEER. In DNA, the CDR3 is TGCGCCAGCAGCCAAGACTGGACAGGGATCACCCACGAGCAGTACTTC. This gives the protein CASSQDWTGITHEQYF.